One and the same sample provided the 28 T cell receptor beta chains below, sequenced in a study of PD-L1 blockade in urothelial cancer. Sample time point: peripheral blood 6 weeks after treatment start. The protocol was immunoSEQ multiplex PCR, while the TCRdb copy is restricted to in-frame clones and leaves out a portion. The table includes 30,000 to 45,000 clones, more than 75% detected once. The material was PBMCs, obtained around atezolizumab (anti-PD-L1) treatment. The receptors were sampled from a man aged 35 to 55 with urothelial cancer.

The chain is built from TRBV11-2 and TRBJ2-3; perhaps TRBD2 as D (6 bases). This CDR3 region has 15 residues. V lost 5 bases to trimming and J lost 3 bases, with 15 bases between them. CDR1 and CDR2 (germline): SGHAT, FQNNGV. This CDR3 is CASSRRESRTDTQYF. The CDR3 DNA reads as TGTGCCAGCAGCCGTCGGGAGTCGAGGACAGATACGCAGTATTTT.

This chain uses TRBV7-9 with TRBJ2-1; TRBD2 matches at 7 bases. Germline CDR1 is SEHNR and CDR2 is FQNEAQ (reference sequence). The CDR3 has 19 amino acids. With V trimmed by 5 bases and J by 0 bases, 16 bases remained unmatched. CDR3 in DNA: TGTGCCAGCAGCCCTAGGGTGGCGGGAGAGGGATCCTCCTACAATGAGCAGTTCTTC. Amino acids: CASSPRVAGEGSSYNEQFF.

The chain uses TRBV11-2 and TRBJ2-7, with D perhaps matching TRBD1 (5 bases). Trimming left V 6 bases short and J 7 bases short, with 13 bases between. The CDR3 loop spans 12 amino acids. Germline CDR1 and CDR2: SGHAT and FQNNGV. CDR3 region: CASRYQGVEQYF. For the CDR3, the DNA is TGTGCCAGCAGGTACCAGGGTGTGGAGCAGTACTTC.

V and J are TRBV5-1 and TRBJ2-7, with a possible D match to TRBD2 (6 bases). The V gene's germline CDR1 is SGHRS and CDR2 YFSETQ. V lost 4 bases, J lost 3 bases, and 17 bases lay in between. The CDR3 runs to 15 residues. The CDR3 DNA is TGCGCCAGCAGCCCCGGGACTCCGGTAGGCTACGAGCAGTACTTC. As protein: CASSPGTPVGYEQYF.

The CDR3 spells CASSSGQYEQYF. CDR3 DNA: TGCGCCAGCAGCTCGGGACAGTACGAGCAGTACTTC. The chain is built from TRBV5-1 and TRBJ2-7, with 7 nucleotides matching TRBD1. Per germline, CDR1 SGHRS and CDR2 YFSETQ. The V and J ends lost 3 bases and 4 bases, in that order; junction bases with no gene match: 1. There are 12 residues in the CDR3.

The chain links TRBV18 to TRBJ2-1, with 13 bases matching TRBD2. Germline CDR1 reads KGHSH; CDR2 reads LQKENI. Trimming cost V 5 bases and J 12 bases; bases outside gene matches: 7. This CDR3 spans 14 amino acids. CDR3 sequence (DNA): TGTGCCAGCTCAGGGACTAGCGGGGTCTACGGGCAGTTCTTC. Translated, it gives CASSGTSGVYGQFF. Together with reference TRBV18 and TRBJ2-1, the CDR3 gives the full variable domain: NAGVMQNPRHLVRRRGQEARLRCSPMKGHSHVYWYRQLPEEGLKFMVYLQKENIIDESGMPKERFSAEFPKEGPSILRIQQVVRGDSAAYFCASSGTSGVYGQFFGPGTRLTVL.

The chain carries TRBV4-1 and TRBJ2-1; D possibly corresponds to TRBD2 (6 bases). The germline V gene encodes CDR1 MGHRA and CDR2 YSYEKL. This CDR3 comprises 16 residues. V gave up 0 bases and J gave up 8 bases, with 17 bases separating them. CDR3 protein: CASSQDRGLAPDEQFF. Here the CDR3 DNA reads TGCGCCAGCAGCCAAGATCGGGGTCTAGCGCCGGATGAGCAGTTCTTC.

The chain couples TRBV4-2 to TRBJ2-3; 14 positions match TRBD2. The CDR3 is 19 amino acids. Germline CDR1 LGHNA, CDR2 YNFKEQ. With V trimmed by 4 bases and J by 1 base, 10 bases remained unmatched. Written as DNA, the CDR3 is TGTGCCAGCAGCCGACTGACTAGCGGGAGGGCCCAGGGCACAGATACGCAGTATTTT. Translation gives CASSRLTSGRAQGTDTQYF.

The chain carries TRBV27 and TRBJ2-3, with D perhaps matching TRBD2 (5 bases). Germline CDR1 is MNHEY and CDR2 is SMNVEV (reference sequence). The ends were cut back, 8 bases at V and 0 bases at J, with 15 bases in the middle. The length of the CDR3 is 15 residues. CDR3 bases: TGTGCCAGCCGGCGACGGGAAACTAGCACAGATACGCAGTATTTT. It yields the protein CASRRRETSTDTQYF.

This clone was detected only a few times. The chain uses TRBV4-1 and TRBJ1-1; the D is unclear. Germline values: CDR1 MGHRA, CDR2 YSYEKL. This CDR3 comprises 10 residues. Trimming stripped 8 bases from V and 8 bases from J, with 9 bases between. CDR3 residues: CASVRCEAFF. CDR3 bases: TGCGCCAGCGTCAGGTGCGAAGCTTTCTTT.

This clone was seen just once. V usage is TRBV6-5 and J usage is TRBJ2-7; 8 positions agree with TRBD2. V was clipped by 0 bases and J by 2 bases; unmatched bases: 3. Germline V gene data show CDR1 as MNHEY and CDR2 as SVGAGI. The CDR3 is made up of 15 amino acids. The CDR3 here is CASSYSGGEAYEQYF. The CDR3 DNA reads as TGTGCCAGCAGTTACTCCGGGGGGGAAGCCTACGAGCAGTACTTC.

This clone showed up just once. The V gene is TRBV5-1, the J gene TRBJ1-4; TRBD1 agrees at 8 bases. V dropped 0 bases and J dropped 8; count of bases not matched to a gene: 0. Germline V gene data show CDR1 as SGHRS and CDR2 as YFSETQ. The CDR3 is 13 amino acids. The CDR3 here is CASSLGDREKLFF. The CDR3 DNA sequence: TGCGCCAGCAGCTTGGGGGACAGGGAAAAACTGTTTTTT.

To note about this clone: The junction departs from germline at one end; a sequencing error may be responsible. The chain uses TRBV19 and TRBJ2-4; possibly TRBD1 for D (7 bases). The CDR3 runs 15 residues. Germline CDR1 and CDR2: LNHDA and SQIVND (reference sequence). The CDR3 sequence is CASNGGGTAENIQYF. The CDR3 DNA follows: TGTGCCAGTAATGGAGGCGGGACAGCCGAAAACATTCAGTACTTC.

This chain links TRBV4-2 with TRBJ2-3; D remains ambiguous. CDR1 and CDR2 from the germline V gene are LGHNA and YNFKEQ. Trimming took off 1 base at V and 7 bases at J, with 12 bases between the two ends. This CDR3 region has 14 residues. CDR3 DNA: TGTGCCAGCAGCCAAGGAGGTTTTTTTTATACGCAGTATTTT. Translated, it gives CASSQGGFFYTQYF.

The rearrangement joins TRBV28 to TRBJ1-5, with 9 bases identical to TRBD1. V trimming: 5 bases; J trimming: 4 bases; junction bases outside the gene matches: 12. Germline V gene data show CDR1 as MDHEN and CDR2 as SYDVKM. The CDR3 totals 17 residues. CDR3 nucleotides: TGTGCCAGCAGTACCCGCGCCCGGACAGGGGCTAATCAGCCCCAGCATTTT. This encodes CASSTRARTGANQPQHF.

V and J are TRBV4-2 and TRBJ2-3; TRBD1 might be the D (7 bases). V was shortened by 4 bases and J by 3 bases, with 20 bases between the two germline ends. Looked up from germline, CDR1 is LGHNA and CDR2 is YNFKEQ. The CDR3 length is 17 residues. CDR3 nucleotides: TGTGCCAGCAGCCGGGGCGGCGGCAGGGGGGTAACAGATACGCAGTATTTT. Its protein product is CASSRGGGRGVTDTQYF.

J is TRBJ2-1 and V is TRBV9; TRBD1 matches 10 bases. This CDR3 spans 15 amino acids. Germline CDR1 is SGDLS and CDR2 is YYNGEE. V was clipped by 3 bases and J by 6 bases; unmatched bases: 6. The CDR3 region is CASSGQGAEANEQFF. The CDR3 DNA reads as TGTGCCAGCAGCGGACAGGGGGCGGAGGCCAATGAGCAGTTCTTC.

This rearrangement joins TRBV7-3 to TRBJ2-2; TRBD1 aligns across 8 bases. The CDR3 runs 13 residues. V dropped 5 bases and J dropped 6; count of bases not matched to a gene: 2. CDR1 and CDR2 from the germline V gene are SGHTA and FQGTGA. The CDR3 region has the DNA TGTGCCAGCAGCACGACAGGGGCCGGGGAGCTGTTTTTT. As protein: CASSTTGAGELFF.

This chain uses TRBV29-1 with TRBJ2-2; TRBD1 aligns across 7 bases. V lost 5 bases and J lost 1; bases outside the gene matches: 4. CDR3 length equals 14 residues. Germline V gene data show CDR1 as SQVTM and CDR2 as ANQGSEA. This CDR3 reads CSVSGDRNTGELFF. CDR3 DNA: TGCAGCGTTTCCGGGGACAGGAACACCGGGGAGCTGTTTTTT.

The DNA of the CDR3 is TGTGCCAGCAGCGTAGTGCTTGAGGGAGAGGGTGAGCAGTTCTTC. It translates to CASSVVLEGEGEQFF. The genes are TRBV9 and TRBJ2-1, with D possibly being TRBD2 (5 bases). CDR3 length: 15 amino acids. From germline, CDR1 is SGDLS and CDR2 YYNGEE. Deletions cut 0 bases from V and 9 bases from J, with 16 bases between.

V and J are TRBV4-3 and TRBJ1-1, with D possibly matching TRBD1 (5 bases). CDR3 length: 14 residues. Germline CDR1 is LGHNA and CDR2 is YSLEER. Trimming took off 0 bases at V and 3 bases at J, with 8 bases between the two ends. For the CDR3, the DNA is TGCGCCAGCAGCCAAGATTCAGGGTACACTGAAGCTTTCTTT. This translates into CASSQDSGYTEAFF.

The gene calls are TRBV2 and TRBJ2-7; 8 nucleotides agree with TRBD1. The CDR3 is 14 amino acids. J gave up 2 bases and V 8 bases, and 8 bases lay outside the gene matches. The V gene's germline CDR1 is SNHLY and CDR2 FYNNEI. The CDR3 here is CASETGASTYEQYF. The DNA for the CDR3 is TGTGCCAGCGAGACAGGGGCTAGCACCTACGAGCAGTACTTC.

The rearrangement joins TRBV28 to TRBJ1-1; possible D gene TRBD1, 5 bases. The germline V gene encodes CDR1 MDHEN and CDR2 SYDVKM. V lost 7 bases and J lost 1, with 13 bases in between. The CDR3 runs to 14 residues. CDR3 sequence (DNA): TGTGCCAGCAAGGGGATTGACGGGAACACTGAAGCTTTCTTT. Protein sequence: CASKGIDGNTEAFF.

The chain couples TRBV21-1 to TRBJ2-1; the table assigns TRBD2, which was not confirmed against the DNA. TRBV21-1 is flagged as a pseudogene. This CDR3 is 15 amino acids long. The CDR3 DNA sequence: TGTGCCAGCAGCTCAAGTCTAGCGGGAGGGCCTCGGCAGTTCTTC. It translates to CASSSSLAGGPRQFF.

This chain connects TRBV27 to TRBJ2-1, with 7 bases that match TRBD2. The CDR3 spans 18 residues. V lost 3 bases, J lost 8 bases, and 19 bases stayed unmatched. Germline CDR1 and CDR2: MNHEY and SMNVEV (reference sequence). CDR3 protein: CASSFRSPGLTPAYEQFF. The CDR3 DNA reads TGTGCCAGCAGTTTTCGGTCTCCGGGACTAACCCCAGCCTATGAGCAGTTCTTC.

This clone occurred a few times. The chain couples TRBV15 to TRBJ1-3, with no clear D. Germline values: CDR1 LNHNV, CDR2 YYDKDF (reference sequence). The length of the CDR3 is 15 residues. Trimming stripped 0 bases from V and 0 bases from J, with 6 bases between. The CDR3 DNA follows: TGTGCCACCAGCAGAGATACGGGCTCTGGAAACACCATATATTTT. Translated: CATSRDTGSGNTIYF. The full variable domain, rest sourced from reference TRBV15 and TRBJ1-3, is DAMVIQNPRYQVTQFGKPVTLSCSQTLNHNVMYWYQQKSSQAPKLLFHYYDKDFNNEADTPDNFQSRRPNTSFCFLDIRSPGLGDTAMYLCATSRDTGSGNTIYFGEGSWLTVV.

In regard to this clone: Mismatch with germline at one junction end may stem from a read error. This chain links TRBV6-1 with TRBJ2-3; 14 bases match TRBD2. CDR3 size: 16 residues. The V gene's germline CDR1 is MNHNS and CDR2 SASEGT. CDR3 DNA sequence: TGTGCCAGCAGGGAAGGGACTAGCGGGAGTGAAGATACGCAGTATTTT. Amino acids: CASREGTSGSEDTQYF.

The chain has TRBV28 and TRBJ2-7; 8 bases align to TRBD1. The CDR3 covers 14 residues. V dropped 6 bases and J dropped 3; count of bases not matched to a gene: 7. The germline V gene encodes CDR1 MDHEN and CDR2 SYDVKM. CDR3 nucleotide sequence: TGTGCCAGCAGGCGGACAGGGCTTAGCTACGAGCAGTACTTC. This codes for CASRRTGLSYEQYF.